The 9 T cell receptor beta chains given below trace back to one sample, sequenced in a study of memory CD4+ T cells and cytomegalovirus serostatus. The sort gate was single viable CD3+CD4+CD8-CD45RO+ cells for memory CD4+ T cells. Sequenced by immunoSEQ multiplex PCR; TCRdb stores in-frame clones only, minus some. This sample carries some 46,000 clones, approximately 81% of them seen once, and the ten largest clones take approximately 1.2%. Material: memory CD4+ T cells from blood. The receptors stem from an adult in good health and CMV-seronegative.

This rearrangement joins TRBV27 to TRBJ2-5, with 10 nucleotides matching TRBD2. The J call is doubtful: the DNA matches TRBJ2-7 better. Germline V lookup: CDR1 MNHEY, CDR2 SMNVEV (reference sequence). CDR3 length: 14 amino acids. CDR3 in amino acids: CASRRTSGSYEQYF. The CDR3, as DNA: TGTGCCAGCAGACGGACTAGCGGCTCCTACGAGCAGTACTTC.

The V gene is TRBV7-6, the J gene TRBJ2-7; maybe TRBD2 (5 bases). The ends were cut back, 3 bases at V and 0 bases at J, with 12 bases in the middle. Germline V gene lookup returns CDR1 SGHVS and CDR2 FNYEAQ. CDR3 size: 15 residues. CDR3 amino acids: CASSFGGSSSYEQYF. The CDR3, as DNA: TGTGCCAGCAGCTTCGGCGGGTCCAGCTCCTACGAGCAGTACTTC.

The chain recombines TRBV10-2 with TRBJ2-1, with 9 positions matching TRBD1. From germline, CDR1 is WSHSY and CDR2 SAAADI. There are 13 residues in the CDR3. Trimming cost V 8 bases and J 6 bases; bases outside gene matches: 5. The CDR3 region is CASGRDRVNEQFF. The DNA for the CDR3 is TGCGCCAGCGGCCGGGACAGGGTCAATGAGCAGTTCTTC.

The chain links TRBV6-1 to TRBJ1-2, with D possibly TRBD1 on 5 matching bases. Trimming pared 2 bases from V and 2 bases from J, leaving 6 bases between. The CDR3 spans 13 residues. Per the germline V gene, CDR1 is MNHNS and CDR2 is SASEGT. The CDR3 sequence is CASSEWGNYGYTF. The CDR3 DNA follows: TGTGCCAGCAGTGAATGGGGCAACTATGGCTACACCTTC.

The CDR3 here is CACSDGNTEAFF. CDR3 in DNA: TGTGCCTGTTCGGACGGGAACACTGAAGCTTTCTTT. The chain links TRBV30 to TRBJ1-1, with D unresolved. This CDR3 region has 12 residues. V dropped 6 bases and J dropped 1 base, with 9 bases sitting between them. The germline CDR1 and CDR2 sequences are GTSNPN and SVGIG (reference sequence).

CDR3 amino acids: CASSLMENTGELFF. CDR3 coding DNA: TGTGCCAGCAGCTTAATGGAGAACACCGGGGAGCTGTTTTTT. The chain combines TRBV7-9 with TRBJ2-2; D is undetermined. CDR1 is SEHNR, CDR2 FQNEAQ, per germline (reference sequence). There are 14 residues in the CDR3. V was trimmed by 2 bases and J by 1 base, leaving 5 bases between them.

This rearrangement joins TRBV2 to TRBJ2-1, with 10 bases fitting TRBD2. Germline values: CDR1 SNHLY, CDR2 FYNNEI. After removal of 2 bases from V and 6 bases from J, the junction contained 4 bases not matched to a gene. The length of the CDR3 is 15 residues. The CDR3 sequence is CASSERAGGINEQFF. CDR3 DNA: TGTGCCAGCAGTGAACGAGCGGGAGGGATCAATGAGCAGTTCTTC.

The CDR3 region has the DNA TGTGCCAGCAGCTCGGACGGGGAGCAGCCCCAGCATTTT. Amino acids: CASSSDGEQPQHF. The genes are TRBV7-2 and TRBJ1-5; D gene ambiguous. Trimming took 4 bases from V and 7 from J, leaving 11 bases between them. Germline V gene sequence: CDR1 SGHTA, CDR2 FQGNSA. The CDR3 spans 13 residues.

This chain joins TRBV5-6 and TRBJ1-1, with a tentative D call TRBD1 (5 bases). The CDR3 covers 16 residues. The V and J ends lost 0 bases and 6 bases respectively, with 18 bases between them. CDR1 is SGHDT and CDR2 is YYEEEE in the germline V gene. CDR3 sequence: CASSLGWGSTPAEAFF. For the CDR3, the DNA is TGTGCCAGCAGCTTGGGCTGGGGCAGCACGCCGGCTGAAGCTTTCTTT.